This section outlines one T cell receptor (beta chain) sequence together with its context. Its antigen is not known. Other DNA variants within this sample encode the same CDR3. This sample is part of a study of shared clonotypes between healthy human individuals. Looking at the study overall: Every donor yielded three CD4 naive, three CD4 memory, two CD8 naive and one CD8 memory plate. General study results and limits: Roughly 5% of naive CD4 clonotypes were shared across a few donors.

Produced via immunoSEQ multiplex PCR; TCRdb's table is partial and in-frame only. Here the sample spans approximately 2,000,000 clones, 80% to 95% being singletons. Per germline, CDR1 LNHDA and CDR2 SQIVND (reference sequence). Trimming at V came to 5 bases and at J to 1 base, leaving 1 base not matched to a gene. The CDR3 runs 14 residues. Sequencing was done on a sample of naive CD4+ T cells from PBMCs. Subset denoted: CD45RA+ positively selected. The TCR comes from a man in his late teens or twenties in good health. Some clones in this sample may be carry-over from other donors' samples. This chain uses TRBV19 with TRBJ2-3; 9 nucleotides match TRBD2. CDR3 DNA sequence: TGTGCCAGTAGTCGACTAGCGGGCACAGATACGCAGTATTTT. Encoded protein: CASSRLAGTDTQYF.